These 10 T cell receptor beta chains originate from one sample sequenced in a study of monozygotic twins with cystic fibrosis. The table came from immunoSEQ multiplex PCR; TCRdb's copy has only in-frame clones and leaves some out. Seen here are about 15,000 clones, roughly 81% observed once, and the top ten hold approximately 0.99%. Sequences were obtained from blood. All receptors derive from a boy younger than 18 with cystic fibrosis.

The chain couples TRBV7-6 to TRBJ2-7, with D uncertain. Per the germline V gene, CDR1 is SGHVS and CDR2 is FNYEAQ. Trimming cost V 1 base and J 6 bases, with 13 bases left between them. This CDR3 spans 14 amino acids. CDR3 sequence (DNA): TGTGCCAGCAGCTTAGTGACGGAATCCCCCGAGCAGTACTTC. Translated: CASSLVTESPEQYF.

The gene calls are TRBV28 and TRBJ2-7; D is possibly TRBD2 (6 bases). There are 12 residues in the CDR3. Germline-derived CDR1 and CDR2 are MDHEN and SYDVKM. Trimming removed 2 bases from V and 6 bases from J, with 8 bases in between. CDR3 region: CASSLAGFEQYF. CDR3 DNA: TGTGCCAGCAGTTTAGCGGGATTCGAGCAGTACTTC.

Here the CDR3 reads CASSPIAGTRANEQFF. For the CDR3, the DNA is TGTGCCAGCAGCCCTATAGCCGGGACTAGGGCTAATGAGCAGTTCTTC. J is TRBJ2-1 and V is TRBV5-4; TRBD2 matches 8 bases. The CDR3 consists of 16 residues. CDR1 and CDR2 from the germline V gene are SGHNT and YYREEE (reference sequence). V was clipped by 4 bases and J by 7 bases; unmatched bases: 13.

The rearrangement uses TRBV7-8 and TRBJ1-5; D is perhaps TRBD1 (5 bases). CDR1 SGHVS and CDR2 FQNEAQ come from the germline V gene. This CDR3 spans 18 amino acids. V shed 1 base and J shed 3 bases, with 19 bases lying between them. The CDR3 reads CASSLGTQFRDYNQPQHF. CDR3 DNA sequence: TGTGCCAGCAGCTTAGGGACACAATTCAGGGACTACAATCAGCCCCAGCATTTT.

The rearrangement uses TRBV6-5 and TRBJ1-5; D is possibly TRBD1 (6 bases). The V end lost 8 bases, the J end lost 10 bases, and 24 bases lay between the germline ends. Germline CDR1 reads MNHEY; CDR2 reads SVGAGI. The CDR3 totals 15 residues. In nucleotides, the CDR3 is TGTGCCAGCCCCTGCCGGGGGACACGGCAGTTTCCCCAGCATTTT. Translating it yields CASPCRGTRQFPQHF.

The chain has TRBV2 and TRBJ1-1, with 8 bases lining up with TRBD1. Germline V CDR1 and CDR2: SNHLY, FYNNEI. V dropped 2 bases and J dropped 4; count of bases not matched to a gene: 9. There are 16 residues in the CDR3. The CDR3 region is CASSERGAGGLTEAFF. As DNA, the CDR3 is TGTGCCAGCAGTGAACGGGGTGCAGGGGGCCTCACTGAAGCTTTCTTT.

A single count supports this clone. V usage is TRBV6-1 and J usage is TRBJ2-7; perhaps TRBD2 as D (6 bases). There are 14 residues in the CDR3. CDR1 is MNHNS and CDR2 is SASEGT in the germline V gene. V shed 8 bases and J shed 6 bases, with 20 bases lying between them. The CDR3 nucleotides are TGTGCCAGCTCTTGGGGCCCCCTAGCGCCCGAGCAGTACTTC. Residues: CASSWGPLAPEQYF.

This clone occurred once. V usage is TRBV18 and J usage is TRBJ2-1, with a tentative D call TRBD2 (5 bases). V was pared by 0 bases and J by 4 bases, with 13 bases between. This CDR3 is 16 amino acids long. Germline CDR1 reads KGHSH; CDR2 reads LQKENI. CDR3 sequence reads: CASSPPGVGVYNEQFF. The DNA of the CDR3 is TGTGCCAGCTCACCACCGGGTGTGGGAGTTTACAATGAGCAGTTCTTC.

This sequence joins TRBV19 and TRBJ1-2; TRBD1 agrees at 11 bases. CDR1 is LNHDA, CDR2 SQIVND, per germline (reference sequence). J gave up 1 base and V 5 bases, and 12 bases lay outside the gene matches. The CDR3 extends over 18 amino acids. CDR3 sequence (DNA): TGTGCCAGTAGTTATAGGACAGGGGGCCTCGTTCTTAACTATGGCTACACCTTC. This encodes CASSYRTGGLVLNYGYTF.

V is TRBV2 and J is TRBJ2-1; TRBD2 matches 13 bases. From germline, CDR1 is SNHLY and CDR2 FYNNEI. The trim removed 7 bases at V and 7 bases at J, leaving 10 bases unmatched. This CDR3 region has 16 residues. CDR3 sequence: CASTRTSGSYGNEQFF. For the CDR3, the DNA is TGTGCCAGCACACGGACTAGCGGGAGTTATGGGAATGAGCAGTTCTTC. Looking up the rest from reference TRBV2 and TRBJ2-1 gives the full variable domain: EPEVTQTPSHQVTQMGQEVILRCVPISNHLYFYWYRQILGQKVEFLVSFYNNEISEKSEIFDDQFSVERPDGSNFTLKIRSTKLEDSAMYFCASTRTSGSYGNEQFFGPGTRLTVL.